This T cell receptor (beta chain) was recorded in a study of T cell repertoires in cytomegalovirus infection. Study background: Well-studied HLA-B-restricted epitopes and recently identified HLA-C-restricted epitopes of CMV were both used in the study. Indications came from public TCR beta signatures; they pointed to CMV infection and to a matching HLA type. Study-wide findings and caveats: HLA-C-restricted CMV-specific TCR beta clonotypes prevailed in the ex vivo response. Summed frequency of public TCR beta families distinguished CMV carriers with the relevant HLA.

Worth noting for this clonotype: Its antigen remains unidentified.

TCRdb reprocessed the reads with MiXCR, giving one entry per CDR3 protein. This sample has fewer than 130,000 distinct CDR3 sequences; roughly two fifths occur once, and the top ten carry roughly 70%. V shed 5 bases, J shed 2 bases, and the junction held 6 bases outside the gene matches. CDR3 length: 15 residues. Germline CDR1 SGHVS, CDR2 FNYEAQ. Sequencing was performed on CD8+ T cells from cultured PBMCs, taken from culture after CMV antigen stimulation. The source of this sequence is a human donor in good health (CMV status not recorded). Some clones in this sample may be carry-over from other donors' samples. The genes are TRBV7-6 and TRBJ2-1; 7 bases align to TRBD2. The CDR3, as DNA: TGTGCCAGCAGCATGGCCGGGGGGACCTACAATGAGCAGTTCTTC. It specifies CASSMAGGTYNEQFF.